This TCR beta chain stems from a study of patients and donors after allogeneic stem cell transplantation. This CDR3 has 15 amino acids. CDR1 and CDR2 from the germline V gene are SEHNR and FQNEAQ (reference sequence). Trimming stripped 6 bases from V and 3 bases from J, with 18 bases between. By proportion, this clonotype is medium-sized. TCRdb passed the RT-PCR reads through MiXCR, listing each CDR3 protein once. Of over 700 distinct CDR3 sequences detected, 0.8% appear once; the ten largest clones hold 46%. Sample: blood, either unsorted or a sorted T cell fraction (not recorded which). J is TRBJ2-7 and V is TRBV7-9, with D perhaps TRBD1 (6 bases). The sequence was collected from a human donor who was either an allogeneic HSCT recipient or a stem cell or donor lymphocyte infusion donor (not recorded which). It is not recorded whose cells these are; they may come from a transplant donor. The CDR3 loop is CASRPNVGQIYEQYF. The CDR3, as DNA: TGTGCCAGCAGACCAAATGTCGGACAGATCTACGAGCAGTACTTC.